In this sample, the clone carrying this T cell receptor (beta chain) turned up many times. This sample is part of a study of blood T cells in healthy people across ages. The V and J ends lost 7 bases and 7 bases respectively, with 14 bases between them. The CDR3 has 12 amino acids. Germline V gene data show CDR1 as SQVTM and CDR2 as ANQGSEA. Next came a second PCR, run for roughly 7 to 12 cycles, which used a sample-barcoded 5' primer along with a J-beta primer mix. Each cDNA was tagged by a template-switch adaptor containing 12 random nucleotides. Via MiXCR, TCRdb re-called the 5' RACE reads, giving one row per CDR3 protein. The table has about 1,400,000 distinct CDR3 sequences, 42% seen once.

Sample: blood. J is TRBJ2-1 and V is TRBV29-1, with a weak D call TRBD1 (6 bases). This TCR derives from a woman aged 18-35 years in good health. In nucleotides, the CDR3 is TGCAGCGGCCTTGGGGGCTGGAATGAGCAGTTCTTC. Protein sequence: CSGLGGWNEQFF.